The next 13 T cell receptor beta chains were all read from a single sample in a study of T cells in localized non-small cell lung cancer. TCRdb keeps only in-frame clones here, not all; method: immunoSEQ multiplex PCR. Counted here are 65,000 to 95,000 clones, less than 85% occurring once; the ten biggest clones make up 15% to 20%. The sample here was PBMCs, taken before any cancer treatment. Every receptor here comes from a man aged 40 to 75 with stage II squamous cell lung carcinoma.

The chain employs TRBV9 and TRBJ2-5, with unresolved D. The V gene's germline CDR1 is SGDLS and CDR2 YYNGEE. CDR3 size: 14 residues. The V and J ends lost 2 bases and 1 base respectively, with 9 bases between them. CDR3 sequence (DNA): TGTGCCAGCAGCGTGGGCGTCTCCCAAGAGACCCAGTACTTC. Residues: CASSVGVSQETQYF. The full variable domain, rest sourced from reference TRBV9 and TRBJ2-5, is DSGVTQTPKHLITATGQRVTLRCSPRSGDLSVYWYQQSLDQGLQFLIQYYNGEERAKGNILERFSAQQFPDLHSELNLSSLELGDSALYFCASSVGVSQETQYFGPGTRLLVL.

V usage is TRBV7-3 and J usage is TRBJ2-3, with 7 nucleotides matching TRBD1. The CDR3 length is 16 residues. After removal of 5 bases from V and 1 base from J, the junction contained 9 bases not matched to a gene. Germline loops: CDR1 SGHTA, CDR2 FQGTGA. The CDR3 is CASSKTGRSGTDTQYF. The CDR3 nucleotides are TGTGCCAGCAGCAAGACAGGGAGAAGTGGCACAGATACGCAGTATTTT.

This rearrangement joins TRBV7-6 to TRBJ2-3; TRBD1 matches at 7 bases. Trimming removed 5 bases from V and 5 bases from J; junction bases left unmatched: 7. Germline assignment: CDR1 SGHVS and CDR2 FNYEAQ. The CDR3 is 14 residues long. This chain's CDR3 is CASSRRGQVDTQYF. DNA of the CDR3: TGTGCCAGCAGCCGAAGGGGGCAGGTAGATACGCAGTATTTT.

This clone has just a few counts. The chain recombines TRBV4-1 with TRBJ1-6; perhaps TRBD1 as D (6 bases). The V gene lost 1 base and the J gene lost 8 bases, with 15 bases spanning the gap. The CDR3 runs to 16 residues. Germline CDR1 is MGHRA and CDR2 is YSYEKL. The CDR3: CASSQVGGPGDSPLHF. The CDR3 nucleotides read TGCGCCAGCAGCCAAGTCGGGGGCCCCGGGGATTCACCCCTCCACTTT.

The CDR3 here is CASSLRAGGPYEQYF. As DNA, the CDR3 is TGTGCCAGCAGCCTCCGAGCGGGGGGGCCCTACGAGCAGTACTTC. V gene TRBV9 combines with J gene TRBJ2-7, with 10 bases fitting TRBD2. Germline CDR1 reads SGDLS; CDR2 reads YYNGEE. This CDR3 is 15 amino acids long. The ends lost 4 bases at V and 2 bases at J; junction bases unmatched: 6. The whole variable domain, filled in from reference TRBV9 and TRBJ2-7, reads DSGVTQTPKHLITATGQRVTLRCSPRSGDLSVYWYQQSLDQGLQFLIQYYNGEERAKGNILERFSAQQFPDLHSELNLSSLELGDSALYFCASSLRAGGPYEQYFGPGTRLTVT.

This clone was found once. The V call is TRBV5-8, the J call TRBJ1-5; D uncertain. Germline V gene data show CDR1 as SGHTS and CDR2 as YDEGEE. The CDR3 extends over 15 amino acids. Trimming removed 1 base from V and 1 base from J, with 9 bases in between. DNA for the CDR3: TGTGCCAGCAGCTTGCAAAGGTCAAGCAATCAGCCCCAGCATTTT. This gives the protein CASSLQRSSNQPQHF.

The chain recombines TRBV5-1 with TRBJ1-2; D is ambiguous. In germline, CDR1 is SGHRS, CDR2 YFSETQ. Trimming cost V 3 bases and J 7 bases, with 16 bases left between them. CDR3 length equals 14 residues. As DNA, the CDR3 is TGCGCCAGCAGCTGGCCGGACCCGAACGGTGGCTACACCTTC. Protein sequence: CASSWPDPNGGYTF.

This clone showed up just a few times. The chain is built from TRBV28 and TRBJ1-4; no clear D gene. V lost 6 bases, J lost 5 bases, and 7 bases lay in between. The germline CDR1 and CDR2 sequences are MDHEN and SYDVKM. The length of the CDR3 is 12 residues. CDR3 loop: CASRSRNEKLFF. DNA for the CDR3: TGTGCCAGCAGAAGTAGGAATGAAAAACTGTTTTTT.

The chain uses TRBV6-1 and TRBJ1-5; perhaps TRBD1 as D (6 bases). The germline CDR1 and CDR2 sequences are MNHNS and SASEGT. Trimming cost V 2 bases and J 4 bases, with 18 bases left between them. The CDR3 totals 17 residues. For the CDR3, the DNA is TGTGCCAGCAGTGAATTTGGGGGGCAAGGGGGAAATCAGCCCCAGCATTTT. Its translation is CASSEFGGQGGNQPQHF.

The V call is TRBV28, the J call TRBJ1-5; D call uncertain. Germline CDR1 MDHEN, CDR2 SYDVKM. This CDR3 has 13 amino acids. V lost 8 bases, J lost 6 bases, and 14 bases lay in between. Written as DNA, the CDR3 is TGTGCCAGCCGACCGGGCCGAGGTCAGCCCCAGCATTTT. This gives the protein CASRPGRGQPQHF.

This clone appeared a few times. This sequence joins TRBV28 and TRBJ1-5, with D possibly being TRBD1 (5 bases). Between the trimmed V and J ends, which lost 7 bases and 4 bases, there was a span of 14 bases. This CDR3 spans 14 amino acids. Per the germline V gene, CDR1 is MDHEN and CDR2 is SYDVKM. The CDR3 DNA follows: TGTGCCAGCATCCGTGGGGGTTGGAATCAGCCCCAGCATTTT. This sequence encodes CASIRGGWNQPQHF. The full variable domain, rest sourced from reference TRBV28 and TRBJ1-5, is DVKVTQSSRYLVKRTGEKVFLECVQDMDHENMFWYRQDPGLGLRLIYFSYDVKMKEKGDIPEGYSVSREKKERFSLILESASTNQTSMYLCASIRGGWNQPQHFGDGTRLSIL.

The gene calls are TRBV7-2 and TRBJ2-3; 13 nucleotides align to TRBD2. The length of the CDR3 is 15 residues. Germline V lookup: CDR1 SGHTA, CDR2 FQGNSA. V shed 1 base, J shed 5 bases, and the junction held 0 bases outside the gene matches. CDR3 sequence reads: CASSLGLAGGDTQYF. The CDR3 DNA reads TGTGCCAGCAGCTTAGGACTAGCGGGAGGAGATACGCAGTATTTT.

The chain couples TRBV6-4 to TRBJ1-1; TRBD1 matches 7 bases. Germline V gene data show CDR1 as MRHNA and CDR2 as SNTAGT. J lost 6 bases, V lost 4 bases, and 8 bases had no gene match. The CDR3 length is 14 residues. Here the CDR3 DNA reads TGTGCCAGCAGTGTCGTTAAGGGGGCGCCTGAAGCTTTCTTT. It specifies CASSVVKGAPEAFF.